A selection of T cell receptor beta chains follows, all from one sample in a study of blood T cells in healthy people across ages. TCRdb reanalysed the 5' RACE reads using MiXCR and keeps one entry per CDR3 protein. The data contain around 940,000 distinct CDR3 sequences, about 51% of them singletons. Sequencing was performed on blood. Receptors originate from a woman in her fifties or sixties in good health. CDR3s include the opening cysteine and the closing phenylalanine or tryptophan. The D gene is left open where the match is weak. Expanded clones are given a class, and other clones once, few, many or no size at all.

D	size	V	J	DNA	CDR3
TRBD1	-	TRBV28	TRBJ2-7	TGTGCCAGCAGTTTATATTCAGGACAGGGGGTTTACGAGCAGTACTTC	CASSLYSGQGVYEQYF
-	-	TRBV19	TRBJ2-6	TGTGCCAGTAGTGCCAGGGGCGCGTTCGTAGCTGGGGCCAACGTCCTGACTTTC	CASSARGAFVAGANVLTF
TRBD2	few	TRBV7-2	TRBJ2-2	TGTGCCAGCAGCTTAACTAGCGGTAACACCGGGGAGCTGTTTTTT	CASSLTSGNTGELFF
TRBD1	-	TRBV28	TRBJ2-2	TGTGCCAGCGTATGGACGACAGGGGGCTTGAACACCGGGGAGCTGTTTTTT	CASVWTTGGLNTGELFF
-	-	TRBV3-1	TRBJ1-1	TGTGCCAGCAGCCAAGGTACGGGGGTATATACTGAAGCTTTCTTT	CASSQGTGVYTEAFF
TRBD1	few	TRBV15	TRBJ2-7	TGTGCCACCAGCAGACCTGGCCGAACAGGGGACTACGAGCAGTACTTC	CATSRPGRTGDYEQYF
TRBD2	-	TRBV9	TRBJ2-3	TGTGCCAGCATATCAGGGACTAGCCCCACAGATACGCAGTATTTT	CASISGTSPTDTQYF
TRBD1	few	TRBV6-1	TRBJ2-7	TGTGCCAGCAGTGCCAGACAGGGGGCATCCTACGAGCAGTACTTC	CASSARQGASYEQYF
TRBD2	-	TRBV3-1	TRBJ2-3	TGTGCCAGCAGCCCCACACCCTTTTCTAGCGGGAGTTCTCACGATACGCAGTATTTT	CASSPTPFSSGSSHDTQYF
-	-	TRBV28	TRBJ1-2	TGTGCCAGCAGGGTTCGGTCAGCCTATGGCTACACCTTC	CASRVRSAYGYTF
-	-	TRBV4-2	TRBJ2-3	TGTGCCAGCAGACAGGGAGATACGCAGTATTTT	CASRQGDTQYF
-	-	TRBV4-1	TRBJ1-5	TGCGCCAGCAGCCGACCTACGCAAAATCAGCCCCAGCATTTT	CASSRPTQNQPQHF
-	many	TRBV29-1	TRBJ2-6	TGCAGCGTTGGTTTAGCGGCTGGGGCCAACGTCCTGACTTTC	CSVGLAAGANVLTF
-	-	TRBV2	TRBJ2-7	TGTGCCAGCAGAAGGGACCGCCAAAGAGATCTATACGAGCAGTACTTC	CASRRDRQRDLYEQYF
TRBD2	-	TRBV10-2	TRBJ2-7	TGCGCCAGCAGTGAACCCGGGGACTACAATGAGCAGTACTTC	CASSEPGDYNEQYF
TRBD2	-	TRBV10-3	TRBJ2-7	TGTGCCATCAGCAAAGTAGGCGGGAGTAGCGACGAGCAGTACTTC	CAISKVGGSSDEQYF
TRBD2	-	TRBV6-2/TRBV6-3	TRBJ2-1	TGTGCCAGCAGTATCCCGAGCGGGGGGAGAAATGAGCAGTTCTTC	CASSIPSGGRNEQFF
-	-	TRBV20-1	TRBJ2-5	TGCGGTGCTAGACCAGGGGAAGAGACCCAGTACTTC	CGARPGEETQYF
-	-	TRBV7-2	TRBJ1-1	TGTGCCAGCAGCCCCATAGGTGAAGCTTTCTTT	CASSPIGEAFF
-	many	TRBV3-1	TRBJ1-5	TGTGCCAGCAGCCAAGACCGTAATCAGCCCCAGCATTTT	CASSQDRNQPQHF
-	many	TRBV5-1	TRBJ2-1	TGCGCCAGCAGCTCGCTGAGGGGGGATGAGCAGTTCTTC	CASSSLRGDEQFF
-	many	TRBV29-1	TRBJ2-7	TGCAGCGTTCGGGTCTCCTACGAGCAGTACTTC	CSVRVSYEQYF
-	-	TRBV25-1	TRBJ2-2	TGTGCCAGCAGGGCCCATTTTGGGGAGCTGTTTTTT	CASRAHFGELFF
-	-	TRBV24-1	TRBJ2-1	TGTGCCACCAGACGAGACGGGGGCTATTTTAGTGGGCAGTTCTTC	CATRRDGGYFSGQFF
TRBD1	-	TRBV20-1	TRBJ1-6	TGCAGTGCTGCCGGACAGGGTTTCTCACCCCTCCACTTT	CSAAGQGFSPLHF
-	many	TRBV4-3	TRBJ2-7	TGCGCCAGCAGCCAAGGCTGGAACTCCTACAATGAGCAGTACTTC	CASSQGWNSYNEQYF
-	-	TRBV5-6	TRBJ2-3	TGTGCCAGCAGCTTGGTCGGAGATGCGCAGTATTTT	CASSLVGDAQYF
-	-	TRBV28	TRBJ2-7	TGTGCCAGCAGTTCATTAGCGAGCGAGCAGTACTTC	CASSSLASEQYF
-	-	TRBV4-1	TRBJ1-5	TGCGCCAGCAGCCAAGGCGCGCAAAGGGGCAATCAGCCCCAGCATTTT	CASSQGAQRGNQPQHF
-	-	TRBV4-3	TRBJ2-1	TGCGCCAGCAGCCAACCCTCGAAAGGCGAGCAGTTCTTC	CASSQPSKGEQFF
TRBD2	-	TRBV5-1	TRBJ2-1	TGCGCCAGCAGCGAGGGACTAGCGGGAGGAAAGGAGCAGTTCTTC	CASSEGLAGGKEQFF
-	-	TRBV20-1	TRBJ1-2	TGCAGTGTGCTGTTTAGGGATGGCTACACCTTC	CSVLFRDGYTF
-	-	TRBV14	TRBJ2-5	TGTGCCAGCAGCCGATTACAGTGGGAGACCCAGTACTTC	CASSRLQWETQYF
-	-	TRBV18	TRBJ2-4	TGTGCCAGCTCACCAGGACAGGAGGTCCGGGAGCAGTACTTC	CASSPGQEVREQYF
TRBD2	once	TRBV5-1	TRBJ2-1	TGCGCCAGCAGCCCTGGAAGTAGCGGGAGGGGACGAAATGAGCAGTTCTTC	CASSPGSSGRGRNEQFF
-	-	TRBV20-1	TRBJ2-5	TGCAGTGCTGGAGGGGGAGGGACGGTTCGTCAGACCCAGTACTTC	CSAGGGGTVRQTQYF
-	-	TRBV28	TRBJ2-1	TGTGCCAGCAAGGAGACTAGGGATGAGCAGTTCTTC	CASKETRDEQFF
-	-	TRBV18	TRBJ2-1	TGTGCCAGCTCACCCCAGGCGGGAACTAGAGGGTACAATGAGCAGTTCTTC	CASSPQAGTRGYNEQFF
-	-	TRBV27	TRBJ2-3	TGTGCCAGCAGTGGTACAGGGTTAGTAACAGATACGCAGTATTTT	CASSGTGLVTDTQYF
TRBD1	-	TRBV6-5	TRBJ2-7	TGTGCCAGCAGTTATGGGCGACAGGGGGCCTATGAGCAGTACTTC	CASSYGRQGAYEQYF
TRBD1	-	TRBV4-3	TRBJ1-5	TGCGCCAGCAGCCAAGAAGTCGGGACAGTCTATAGCAATCAGCCCCAGCATTTT	CASSQEVGTVYSNQPQHF
TRBD2	-	TRBV20-1	TRBJ2-7	TGCAGTGCTCCCAATAGCGGGATCACCGCCGAGCAGTACTTC	CSAPNSGITAEQYF
-	-	TRBV29-1	TRBJ1-2	TGCAGCGTAAAGACCAACTATGGCTACACCTTC	CSVKTNYGYTF
TRBD2	-	TRBV28	TRBJ2-7	TGTGCCAGCACCCAGAAGCGAGCGGGGCCCTACGAGCAGTACTTC	CASTQKRAGPYEQYF
-	few	TRBV20-1	TRBJ2-7	TGCAGTGCTAGAAGGGGGGACTCTTCGGCCTTATACCTCTACGAGCAGTACTTC	CSARRGDSSALYLYEQYF
TRBD2	few	TRBV29-1	TRBJ2-7	TGCAGCGTGATCGGGACTAGCGGGAGTCTGGCCTACGAGCAGTACTTC	CSVIGTSGSLAYEQYF
TRBD2	-	TRBV5-1	TRBJ2-7	TGCGCCAGCAGCTTGGATCCTAGCGGGAGTACCTACGAGCAGTACTTC	CASSLDPSGSTYEQYF
-	-	TRBV4-1	TRBJ2-2	TGCGCCAGCAGCCAAGAGAGAGGCCCGAACACCGGGGAGCTGTTTTTT	CASSQERGPNTGELFF
-	-	TRBV25-1	TRBJ2-1	TGTGCCAGCAGTGAATCTAGCAATTACAATGAGCAGTTCTTC	CASSESSNYNEQFF
-	-	TRBV28	TRBJ2-7	TGTGCCAGCAGTTTCCACTCTCTTGGTAGCGAGCAGTACTTC	CASSFHSLGSEQYF
-	few	TRBV3-1	TRBJ1-2	TGTGCCAGCAGCCAAGATCGTGTAGGGTGGAACTATGGCTACACCTTC	CASSQDRVGWNYGYTF
-	few	TRBV20-1	TRBJ2-7	TGCAGTGCTAGATCCCAGGACTACGAGCAGTACTTC	CSARSQDYEQYF
-	-	TRBV13	TRBJ2-3	TGTGCCAGCAGCAAGAGGGGAGATACGCAGTATTTT	CASSKRGDTQYF
-	few	TRBV7-8	TRBJ2-3	TGTGCCAGCAGCTTCACCGGGGTGGGGGGGCAGACGCAGTATTTT	CASSFTGVGGQTQYF